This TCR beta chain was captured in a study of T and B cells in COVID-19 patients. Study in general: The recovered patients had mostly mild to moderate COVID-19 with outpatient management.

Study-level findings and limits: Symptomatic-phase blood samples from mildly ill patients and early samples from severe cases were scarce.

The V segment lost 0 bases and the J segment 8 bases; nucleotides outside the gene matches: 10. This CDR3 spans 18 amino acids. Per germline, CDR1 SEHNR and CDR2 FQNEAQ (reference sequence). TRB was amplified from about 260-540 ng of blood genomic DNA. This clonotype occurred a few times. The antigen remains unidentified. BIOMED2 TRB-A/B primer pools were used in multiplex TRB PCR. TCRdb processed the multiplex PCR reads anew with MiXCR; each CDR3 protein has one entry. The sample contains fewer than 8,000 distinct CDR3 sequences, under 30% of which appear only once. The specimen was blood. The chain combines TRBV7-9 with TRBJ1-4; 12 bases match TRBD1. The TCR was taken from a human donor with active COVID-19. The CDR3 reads CASSLAGTGGRFGEKLFF. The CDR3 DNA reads TGTGCCAGCAGCTTAGCGGGGACAGGGGGCAGGTTTGGAGAAAAACTGTTTTTT.